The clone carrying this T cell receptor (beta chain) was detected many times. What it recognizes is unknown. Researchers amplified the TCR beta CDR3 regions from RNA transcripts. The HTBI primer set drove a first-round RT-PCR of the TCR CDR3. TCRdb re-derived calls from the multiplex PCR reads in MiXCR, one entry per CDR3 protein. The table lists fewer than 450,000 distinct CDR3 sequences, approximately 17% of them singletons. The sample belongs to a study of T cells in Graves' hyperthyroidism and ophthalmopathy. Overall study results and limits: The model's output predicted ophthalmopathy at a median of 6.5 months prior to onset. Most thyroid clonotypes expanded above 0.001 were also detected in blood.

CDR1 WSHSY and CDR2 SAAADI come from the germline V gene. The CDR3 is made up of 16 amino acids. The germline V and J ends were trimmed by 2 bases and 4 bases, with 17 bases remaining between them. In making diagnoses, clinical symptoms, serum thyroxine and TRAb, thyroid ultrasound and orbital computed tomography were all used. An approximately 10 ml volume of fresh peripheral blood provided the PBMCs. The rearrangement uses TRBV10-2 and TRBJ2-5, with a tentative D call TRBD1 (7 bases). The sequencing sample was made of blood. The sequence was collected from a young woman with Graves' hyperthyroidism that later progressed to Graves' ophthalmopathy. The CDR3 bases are TGCGCCAGCAGTGAGGTCGGCGGGAAGGGGGCAGAGACCCAGTACTTC. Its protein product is CASSEVGGKGAETQYF.